The entry below gives a single T cell receptor beta chain sequence along with its context. The data are from a study of Ad26.COV2.S vaccination and SARS-CoV-2 variants. The wider study: Trial arm assignment for the donor was COV1001 Ad26.COV2.S. Ad26.COV2.S given intramuscularly, once or twice 56 days apart.

Measured with immunoSEQ multiplex PCR; TCRdb has only the in-frame clones, and not every one. Among around 400,000 clones listed, 90% were seen once. The V segment lost 4 bases and the J segment 10 bases; nucleotides outside the gene matches: 4. The CDR3 contains 13 residues. Stated treatment: 15 to 20 received Ad26.COV2.S at low or high dose, single or two shots; about 5 received placebo; per-sample allocation not given. Repertoires come from day 63 after the first vaccine or placebo injection. The V gene is TRBV12-3 or TRBV12-4, the J gene TRBJ2-1, with 10 nucleotides matching TRBD2. The input for sequencing was peripheral blood, taken in a trial of Ad26.COV2.S vaccine versus placebo. The TCR sequence derives from a person aged 18-65 years who received the Ad26.COV2.S COVID-19 vaccine or a placebo. The DNA of the CDR3 is TGTGCCAGCAGTTCGGGACTAGCGAACGAGCAGTTCTTC. The encoded protein is CASSSGLANEQFF.